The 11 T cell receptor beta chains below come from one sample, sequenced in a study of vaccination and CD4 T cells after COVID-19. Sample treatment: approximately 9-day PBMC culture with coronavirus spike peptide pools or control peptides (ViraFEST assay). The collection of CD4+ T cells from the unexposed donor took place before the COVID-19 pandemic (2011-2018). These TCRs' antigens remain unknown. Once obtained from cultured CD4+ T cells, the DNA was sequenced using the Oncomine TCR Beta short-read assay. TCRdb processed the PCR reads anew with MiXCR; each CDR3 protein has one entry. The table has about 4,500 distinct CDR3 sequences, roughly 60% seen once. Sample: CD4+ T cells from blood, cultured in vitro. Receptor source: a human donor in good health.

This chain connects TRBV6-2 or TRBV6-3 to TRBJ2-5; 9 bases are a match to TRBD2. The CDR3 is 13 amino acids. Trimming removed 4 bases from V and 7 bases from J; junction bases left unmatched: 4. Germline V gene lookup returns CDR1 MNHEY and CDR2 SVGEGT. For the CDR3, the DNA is TGTGCCAGCAGTTTAGCGGGGGATTCGACCCAGTACTTC. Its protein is CASSLAGDSTQYF.

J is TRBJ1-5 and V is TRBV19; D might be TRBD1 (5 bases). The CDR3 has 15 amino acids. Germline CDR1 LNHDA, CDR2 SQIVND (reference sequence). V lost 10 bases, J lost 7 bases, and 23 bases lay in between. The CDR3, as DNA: TGTGCCACGTTAATTAGGCGAGGGCAGGGCCAGCCCCAGCATTTT. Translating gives CATLIRRGQGQPQHF. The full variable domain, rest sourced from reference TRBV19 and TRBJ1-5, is DGGITQSPKYLFRKEGQNVTLSCEQNLNHDAMYWYRQDPGQGLRLIYYSQIVNDFQKGDIAEGYSVSREKKESFPLTVTSAQKNPTAFYLCATLIRRGQGQPQHFGDGTRLSIL.

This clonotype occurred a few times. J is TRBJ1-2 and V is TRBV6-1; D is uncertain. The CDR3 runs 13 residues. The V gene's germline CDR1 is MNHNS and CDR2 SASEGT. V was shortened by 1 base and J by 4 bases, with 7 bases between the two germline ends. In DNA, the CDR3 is TGTGCCAGCAGTGAAGAACTCGCCTATGGCTACACCTTC. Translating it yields CASSEELAYGYTF.

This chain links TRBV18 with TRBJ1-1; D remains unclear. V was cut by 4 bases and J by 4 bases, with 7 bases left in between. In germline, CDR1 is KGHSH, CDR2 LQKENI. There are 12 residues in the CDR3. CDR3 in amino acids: CASSQLTTEAFF. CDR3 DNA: TGTGCCAGCTCACAGCTGACCACTGAAGCTTTCTTT.

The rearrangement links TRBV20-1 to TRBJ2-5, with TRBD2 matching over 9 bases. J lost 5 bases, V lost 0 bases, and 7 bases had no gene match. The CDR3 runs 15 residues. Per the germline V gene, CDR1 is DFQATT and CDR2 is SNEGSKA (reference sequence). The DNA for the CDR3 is TGCAGTGCTAGAGATCTTGGGCGGGGGGGCGAGACCCAGTACTTC. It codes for CSARDLGRGGETQYF.

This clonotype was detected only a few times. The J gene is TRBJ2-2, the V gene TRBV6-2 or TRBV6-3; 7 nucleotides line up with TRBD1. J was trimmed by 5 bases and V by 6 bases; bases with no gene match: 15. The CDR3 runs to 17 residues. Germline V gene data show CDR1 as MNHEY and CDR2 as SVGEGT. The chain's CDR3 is CASSHFLAGGRTGELFF. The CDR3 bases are TGTGCCAGCAGCCACTTTCTGGCAGGGGGTCGAACCGGGGAGCTGTTTTTT.

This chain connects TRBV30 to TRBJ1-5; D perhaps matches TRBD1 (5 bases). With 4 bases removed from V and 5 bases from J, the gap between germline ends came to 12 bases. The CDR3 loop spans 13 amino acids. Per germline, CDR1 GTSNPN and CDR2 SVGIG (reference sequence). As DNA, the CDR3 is TGTGCCTGGAACTCAGGGAGGGATCAGCCCCAGCATTTT. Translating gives CAWNSGRDQPQHF.

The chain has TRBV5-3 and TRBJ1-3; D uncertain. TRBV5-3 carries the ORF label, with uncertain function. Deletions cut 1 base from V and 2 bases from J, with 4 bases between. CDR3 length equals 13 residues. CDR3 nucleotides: TGTGCCAGAAGCTTGAGCGCTGGAAACACCATATATTTT. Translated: CARSLSAGNTIYF.

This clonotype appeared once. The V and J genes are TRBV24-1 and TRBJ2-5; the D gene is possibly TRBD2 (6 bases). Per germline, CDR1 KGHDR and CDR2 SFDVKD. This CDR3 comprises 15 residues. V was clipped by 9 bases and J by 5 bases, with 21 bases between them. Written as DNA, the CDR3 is TGTGCCACCCCCAGAGAGGAGGGCCTGGTTGAGACCCAGTACTTC. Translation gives CATPREEGLVETQYF.

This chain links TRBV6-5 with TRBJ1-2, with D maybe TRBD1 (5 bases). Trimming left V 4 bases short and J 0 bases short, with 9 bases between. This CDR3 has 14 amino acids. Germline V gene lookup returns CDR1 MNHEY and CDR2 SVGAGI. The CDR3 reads CASSLTATNYGYTF. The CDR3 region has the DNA TGTGCCAGCAGTTTGACAGCCACTAACTATGGCTACACCTTC.

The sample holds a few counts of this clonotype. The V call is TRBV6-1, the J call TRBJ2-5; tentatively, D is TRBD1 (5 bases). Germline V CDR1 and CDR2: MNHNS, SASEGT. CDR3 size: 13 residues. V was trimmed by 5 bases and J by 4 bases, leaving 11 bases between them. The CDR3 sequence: CASSIGQGETQYF. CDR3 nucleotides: TGTGCCAGCAGTATCGGGCAGGGAGAGACCCAGTACTTC.